The 10 T cell receptor beta chains below all came from one sample that was sequenced in a study of blood T cell repertoires in COVID-19. TCRdb's copy holds only in-frame clones and misses some; the assay was immunoSEQ multiplex PCR. Here the sample spans 250,000 to 350,000 clones, approximately 85% being singletons. The sample comprised peripheral blood. These receptors all stem from a human donor with COVID-19, enrolled during active disease. The donor label of this sample is uncertain.

This rearrangement joins TRBV5-4 to TRBJ1-1; TRBD1 matches 7 bases. The CDR3 sequence is 15 residues long. Per the germline V gene, CDR1 is SGHNT and CDR2 is YYREEE (reference sequence). V shed 4 bases and J 3 bases; nucleotides not matched to a gene: 9. The CDR3 bases are TGTGCCAGCAGCGCCGGGACAGAGCCTTACACTGAAGCTTTCTTT. Protein product: CASSAGTEPYTEAFF. The full variable domain, its missing parts supplied by reference TRBV5-4 and TRBJ1-1, is ETGVTQSPTHLIKTRGQQVTLRCSSQSGHNTVSWYQQALGQGPQFIFQYYREEENGRGNFPPRFSGLQFPNYSSELNVNALELDDSALYLCASSAGTEPYTEAFFGQGTRLTVV.

This rearrangement joins TRBV29-1 to TRBJ1-1; D possibly corresponds to TRBD1 (6 bases). Germline CDR1 is SQVTM and CDR2 is ANQGSEA. This CDR3 comprises 14 residues. V was shortened by 6 bases and J by 0 bases, with 14 bases between the two germline ends. In DNA, the CDR3 is TGCAGCGTGGCGGCCGGGACAATGAACACTGAAGCTTTCTTT. Its protein is CSVAAGTMNTEAFF.

The V and J genes are TRBV6-6 and TRBJ2-2, with 7 bases that match TRBD1. Unmatched junction bases numbered 10, after V lost 5 bases and J lost 4 bases. Per the germline V gene, CDR1 is MNHNY and CDR2 is SVGAGI (reference sequence). The CDR3 runs 16 residues. The CDR3 is CASSRRQGIGTGELFF. The CDR3 region has the DNA TGTGCCAGCAGTCGAAGACAGGGAATAGGCACCGGGGAGCTGTTTTTT.

The sample holds a few counts of this clone. This chain uses TRBV11-3 with TRBJ2-1; TRBD2 matches at 9 bases. The V gene's germline CDR1 is SGHNT and CDR2 YENEEA. The V and J ends lost 1 base and 4 bases, in that order; junction bases with no gene match: 5. The CDR3 loop spans 16 amino acids. The CDR3 nucleotides read TGTGCCAGCAGCTTAGGTAGCGGGAGACGGTACAATGAGCAGTTCTTC. This gives the protein CASSLGSGRRYNEQFF.

The chain employs TRBV29-1 and TRBJ2-3; maybe TRBD2 (5 bases). V lost 8 bases to trimming and J lost 0 bases, with 15 bases between them. The germline CDR1 and CDR2 sequences are SQVTM and ANQGSEA. This CDR3 comprises 14 residues. CDR3 protein: CSHLPGSSTDTQYF. The CDR3, as DNA: TGCAGCCATTTACCGGGGTCTAGCACAGATACGCAGTATTTT.

Notes on this clone: The same CDR3 can be traced to other DNA sequences in this sample. The V call is TRBV28, the J call TRBJ2-3; D is unresolved. Germline loops: CDR1 MDHEN, CDR2 SYDVKM. This CDR3 has 13 amino acids. Trimming removed 5 bases from V and 0 bases from J, with 6 bases in between. The CDR3 here is CASSPPSTDTQYF. The CDR3 nucleotides read TGTGCCAGCAGTCCCCCGAGCACAGATACGCAGTATTTT.

The rearrangement links TRBV28 to TRBJ1-1, with D possibly being TRBD1 (5 bases). Trimming left V 6 bases short and J 7 bases short, with 18 bases between. In germline, CDR1 is MDHEN, CDR2 SYDVKM. CDR3 length: 14 amino acids. CDR3 in amino acids: CASSLRGGRVEAFF. For the CDR3, the DNA is TGTGCCAGCAGCCTCCGGGGGGGGAGAGTTGAAGCTTTCTTT.

The chain recombines TRBV27 with TRBJ1-2; 12 positions match TRBD1. This CDR3 region has 17 residues. CDR1 MNHEY and CDR2 SMNVEV come from the germline V gene (reference sequence). J lost 3 bases, V lost 5 bases, and 10 bases had no gene match. CDR3 loop: CASSRGQGARGDYGYTF. The CDR3 DNA reads TGTGCCAGCAGTCGGGGACAGGGGGCGAGAGGCGACTATGGCTACACCTTC.

This clone is a singleton in its sample. The chain recombines TRBV7-3 with TRBJ2-2, with 7 nucleotides matching TRBD2. J gave up 3 bases and V 1 base, and 5 bases lay outside the gene matches. This CDR3 is 16 amino acids long. CDR1 is SGHTA and CDR2 is FQGTGA in the germline V gene. The DNA for the CDR3 is TGTGCCAGCAGCTTAAGTGCCGCGGGGGACACCGGGGAGCTGTTTTTT. Protein sequence: CASSLSAAGDTGELFF.

This clone showed up just once. This chain joins TRBV4-3 and TRBJ1-4; no firm D call. V lost 1 base, J lost 2 bases, and 11 bases lay in between. Germline V gene data show CDR1 as LGHNA and CDR2 as YSLEER. The CDR3 totals 16 residues. CDR3 in amino acids: CASSQGLSGTNEKLFF. The DNA of the CDR3 is TGCGCCAGCAGCCAAGGGCTAAGCGGGACTAATGAAAAACTGTTTTTT.